Listed below are T cell receptor beta chains from one sample, sequenced in a study of T-cell reconstitution after alpha-beta-depleted transplantation in children. MiXCR, applied by TCRdb to the PCR reads, yields one record per CDR3 protein. This table has around 380,000 distinct CDR3 sequences, roughly 11% appearing once. Sequenced here: PBMCs from the stem cell graft donor, sampled from the stem cell graft. The receptors shown here come from a human donor who donated a stem cell graft to a child with acute myeloid leukemia. Both conserved end residues are part of each CDR3. The D gene is left open where the match is weak. Size values are once, few and many counts, or a class for expanded clones, and some rows have none.

CASSPGQSNEKLFF TGTGCCAGCAGTCCGGGACAGTCTAATGAAAAACTGTTTTTT TRBD1 TRBJ1-4 many TRBV12-3/TRBV12-4
CASSQDPPGQGAKETQYF TGTGCCAGCAGCCAAGATCCTCCGGGGCAAGGCGCGAAAGAGACCCAGTACTTC - TRBJ2-5 few TRBV4-2
CASRTGFEKLFF TGTGCCAGCAGGACAGGATTCGAAAAACTGTTTTTT - TRBJ1-4 few TRBV12-3/TRBV12-4
CASSIDTNTEAFF TGTGCCAGCAGCATCGACACCAACACTGAAGCTTTCTTT - TRBJ1-1 many TRBV7-8
CASSRAQGTDTQYF TGTGCCAGCAGTCGAGCCCAAGGCACAGATACGCAGTATTTT - TRBJ2-3 - TRBV7-2
CASSQTAPNTEAFF TGTGCCAGCAGTCAGACCGCGCCGAACACTGAAGCTTTCTTT - TRBJ1-1 - TRBV11-2
CSAEPSPWAKNIQYF TGCAGTGCTGAGCCTAGCCCTTGGGCCAAAAACATTCAGTACTTC - TRBJ2-4 - TRBV20-1
CASSFIGGLQETQYF TGTGCCAGCAGCTTTATCGGGGGGCTCCAAGAGACCCAGTACTTC - TRBJ2-5 - TRBV7-6
CASSWGRDTGELFF TGTGCCAGCAGCTGGGGCAGGGACACCGGGGAGCTGTTTTTT - TRBJ2-2 - TRBV7-3
CASSMVASLESPLHF TGTGCCAGCAGCATGGTAGCCAGCCTAGAGTCACCCCTCCACTTT - TRBJ1-6 - TRBV7-2
CCARRGFSPEGTDTQYF TGCTGTGCTAGACGAGGATTTAGCCCCGAGGGCACAGATACGCAGTATTTT - TRBJ2-3 - TRBV20-1
CASSLGIGLSTDTQYF TGCGCCAGCAGCTTGGGTATAGGACTGAGCACAGATACGCAGTATTTT - TRBJ2-3 few TRBV5-1
CASSREGRNTQYF TGTGCCAGCAGTCGGGAAGGGCGGAATACGCAGTATTTT - TRBJ2-3 - TRBV12-3/TRBV12-4
CASSYLRVGSVLWSGANVLTF TGTGCCAGCAGTTATCTCCGGGTTGGCAGCGTCCTTTGGTCGGGGGCCAACGTCCTGACTTTC - TRBJ2-6 few TRBV6-2/TRBV6-3
CSVELVDTQYF TGCAGCGTTGAGCTAGTCGATACGCAGTATTTT - TRBJ2-3 - TRBV29-1
CAISPGERGNQPQHF TGTGCCATCAGTCCAGGGGAAAGAGGCAATCAGCCCCAGCATTTT - TRBJ1-5 many TRBV10-3
CASSLSVKVHSPLHF TGTGCCAGCAGTTTATCGGTTAAGGTTCATTCACCCCTCCACTTT - TRBJ1-6 few TRBV27
CASSPDLSNQPQHF TGTGCCAGCAGTCCCGACTTAAGCAATCAGCCCCAGCATTTT - TRBJ1-5 - TRBV6-1
CASSLETGGVDTQYF TGTGCCAGCAGCTTAGAAACGGGAGGGGTTGATACGCAGTATTTT TRBD2 TRBJ2-3 few TRBV11-2
CASNLLGAEAFF TGTGCCAGCAACCTCCTCGGGGCTGAAGCTTTCTTT - TRBJ1-1 few TRBV12-3/TRBV12-4
CASSFSLSGHYSNQPQHF TGTGCCAGCAGTTTTAGTCTATCGGGACACTATAGCAATCAGCCCCAGCATTTT - TRBJ1-5 few TRBV6-5
CAASQNRGRGETQYF TGTGCCGCCTCTCAAAACAGGGGGCGGGGAGAGACCCAGTACTTC TRBD1 TRBJ2-5 - TRBV10-3
CASRGLSYNEQFF TGTGCCAGCAGGGGCCTTAGTTACAATGAGCAGTTCTTC - TRBJ2-1 many TRBV6-5
CSVVRGGSDTQYF TGCAGCGTTGTTCGGGGGGGGTCAGATACGCAGTATTTT TRBD2 TRBJ2-3 few TRBV29-1
CSAEPGQAPFF TGCAGTGCCGAACCGGGACAGGCCCCGTTCTTC TRBD1 TRBJ2-1 - TRBV20-1
CASSPPGTRTYNEQFF TGTGCCAGCAGCCCCCCCGGGACTAGGACATACAATGAGCAGTTCTTC TRBD2 TRBJ2-1 few TRBV7-8
CATSRESTEAFF TGTGCCACCTCTAGGGAGAGCACTGAAGCTTTCTTT - TRBJ1-1 few TRBV10-3
CASSPTQSTDTQYF TGTGCCAGCAGTCCAACACAGAGCACAGATACGCAGTATTTT - TRBJ2-3 few TRBV6-1
CASSQGGSGANGLTF TGTGCCAGCAGCCAAGGGGGCTCTGGGGCCAACGGCCTGACTTTC - TRBJ2-6 - TRBV3-1
CACARGPTTEAFF TGTGCCTGCGCGAGGGGGCCGACAACTGAAGCTTTCTTT TRBD1 TRBJ1-1 - TRBV7-9
CASSLIGVGATDTQYF TGTGCCAGCAGCTTAATAGGCGTCGGGGCCACAGATACGCAGTATTTT - TRBJ2-3 - TRBV7-9
CSARTGEQPQHF TGCAGTGCTAGGACAGGGGAACAGCCCCAGCATTTT TRBD1 TRBJ1-5 few TRBV20-1
CASSLYVPAAGENSPLHF TGTGCCAGCAGTTTATATGTCCCGGCGGCAGGGGAGAATTCACCCCTCCACTTT - TRBJ1-6 few TRBV27
CASNQGALQVNTEAFF TGCGCCAGCAATCAGGGGGCCCTTCAAGTTAACACTGAAGCTTTCTTT TRBD1 TRBJ1-1 many TRBV4-1
CASSYAASTDTQYF TGTGCCAGCAGCTACGCAGCAAGCACAGATACGCAGTATTTT - TRBJ2-3 - TRBV11-1
CAISDRDSSYEQYF TGTGCCATCAGTGACCGGGACTCCTCCTACGAGCAGTACTTC - TRBJ2-7 many TRBV10-3
CATSRDMERSTDTQYF TGTGCCACCAGCAGAGATATGGAGAGGAGCACAGATACGCAGTATTTT - TRBJ2-3 few TRBV15
CASSLSIGVETQYF TGTGCCAGCAGCTTGAGTATAGGGGTGGAGACCCAGTACTTC - TRBJ2-5 - TRBV5-8
CATSRDRVRGELFF TGTGCCACCAGCAGAGATCGGGTTCGGGGGGAGCTGTTTTTT - TRBJ2-2 - TRBV15
CASSLDPGRQPQHF TGTGCCAGTTCGTTAGATCCAGGGCGTCAGCCCCAGCATTTT - TRBJ1-5 - TRBV3-1
CASSFAVGGSQETQYF TGTGCTAGCAGCTTTGCGGTGGGAGGCAGCCAAGAGACCCAGTACTTC - TRBJ2-5 few TRBV7-7
CASSQTSWEDTQYF TGTGCCAGCAGCCAAACTAGTTGGGAAGATACGCAGTATTTT - TRBJ2-3 - TRBV7-3
CASSDTGVTEAFF TGTGCCAGCAGCGATACAGGGGTGACTGAAGCTTTCTTT TRBD1 TRBJ1-1 many TRBV7-9
CASSQIQTTGELFF TGCGCCAGCAGCCAAATCCAGACCACCGGGGAGCTGTTTTTT - TRBJ2-2 few TRBV4-1
CASSAHRGNSPLHF TGTGCCAGCAGTGCGCACAGGGGGAATTCACCCCTCCACTTT TRBD1 TRBJ1-6 - TRBV6-1
CSALPPEGTQYF TGCAGTGCCCTCCCTCCCGAGGGCACGCAGTATTTT - TRBJ2-3 few TRBV20-1
CSARGGSSPYNEQFF TGCAGTGCTAGAGGGGGTAGCTCCCCCTACAATGAGCAGTTCTTC - TRBJ2-1 few TRBV20-1
CASIIQGKANTEAFF TGCGCCAGCATCATACAGGGTAAGGCGAACACTGAAGCTTTCTTT - TRBJ1-1 - TRBV5-1
CASSRQVGDNEQFF TGCGCCAGCAGCCGACAGGTCGGGGACAATGAGCAGTTCTTC - TRBJ2-1 - TRBV5-1
CSARDRLGWGSYNEQFF TGCAGTGCTAGAGATCGACTGGGGTGGGGCTCCTACAATGAGCAGTTCTTC - TRBJ2-1 few TRBV20-1
CASSPGWLNTEAFF TGCGCCAGCAGCCCAGGGTGGCTGAACACTGAAGCTTTCTTT - TRBJ1-1 few TRBV5-1
CASSRDSMNTEAFF TGTGCCAGCAGTAGGGACAGCATGAACACTGAAGCTTTCTTT TRBD1 TRBJ1-1 many TRBV27
CSAFDRVRETQYF TGCAGTGCTTTTGACAGGGTGAGAGAGACCCAGTACTTC TRBD1 TRBJ2-5 - TRBV20-1
CASGSNQPQHF TGTGCCAGCGGCTCGAATCAGCCCCAGCATTTT - TRBJ1-5 - TRBV6-6
CSARRSSGRAWTGELFF TGCAGTGCTAGGAGATCTAGCGGGAGGGCCTGGACCGGGGAGCTGTTTTTT TRBD2 TRBJ2-2 - TRBV20-1
CASSLALAARNEQFF TGTGCCAGCAGCTTAGCTTTAGCGGCTAGGAATGAGCAGTTCTTC - TRBJ2-1 - TRBV7-8
CASSYGLGWPAFF TGTGCCAGCAGCTACGGGTTGGGTTGGCCAGCTTTCTTT - TRBJ1-1 few TRBV11-2
CSARDPTLTGELFF TGCAGTGCTAGAGACCCTACGCTCACCGGGGAGCTGTTTTTT - TRBJ2-2 few TRBV20-1
CASSHSGQGGEKLFF TGCGCCAGCAGCCACTCTGGTCAGGGGGGTGAAAAACTGTTTTTT TRBD1 TRBJ1-4 few TRBV4-1